A selection of T cell receptor beta chains follows, all from one sample in a study of blood T cell repertoires in COVID-19. Some clones are missing from TCRdb's copy, which holds only in-frame ones; the method was immunoSEQ multiplex PCR. The profile shows just over 95,000 clones, about 83% of them singletons. The sequencing input was peripheral blood. Source of these receptors: a human donor in a cohort sampled during active COVID-19. Each CDR3 is given with its conserved first and last residue. The order of the fields is J gene, D gene, clone size, V gene, CDR3 DNA, CDR3 protein. A D gene is named only where the DNA matches it firmly. For some rows the clone size is stated as once, few or many, or as a class when expanded; others skip it.

j_gene: TRBJ2-7
d_gene: TRBD1
abundance: .
v_gene: TRBV18
CDR3nt: TGTGCCAGCTCACCCCCGGGACAGGCCTACGAGCAGTACTTC
CDR3aa: CASSPPGQAYEQYF

j_gene: TRBJ1-1
d_gene: .
abundance: once
v_gene: TRBV27
CDR3nt: TGTGCCAGCAGTTCTCCGGGACACCTGAACACTGAAGCTTTCTTT
CDR3aa: CASSSPGHLNTEAFF

j_gene: TRBJ2-5
d_gene: .
abundance: .
v_gene: TRBV4-1
CDR3nt: TGCGCCAGCAGCGACGCCCAACTAGTTGACCAAGAGACCCAGTACTTC
CDR3aa: CASSDAQLVDQETQYF

j_gene: TRBJ2-1
d_gene: .
abundance: few
v_gene: TRBV7-9
CDR3nt: TGTGCCAGCAGCTCCCCGCGCGAGCAGTTCTTC
CDR3aa: CASSSPREQFF

j_gene: TRBJ2-1
d_gene: .
abundance: .
v_gene: TRBV24-1
CDR3nt: TGTGCCGTCCAATCTTCAGGGGTTCATGAGCAGTTCTTC
CDR3aa: CAVQSSGVHEQFF

j_gene: TRBJ1-1
d_gene: .
abundance: .
v_gene: TRBV6-2/TRBV6-3
CDR3nt: TGTGCCAGCAGTTACTTGGCGAACACTGAAGCTTTCTTT
CDR3aa: CASSYLANTEAFF

j_gene: TRBJ2-3
d_gene: TRBD1
abundance: .
v_gene: TRBV18
CDR3nt: TGTGCCAGCTCACCTGGGACAGTCACAGATACGCAGTATTTT
CDR3aa: CASSPGTVTDTQYF

j_gene: TRBJ1-6
d_gene: .
abundance: .
v_gene: TRBV5-1
CDR3nt: TGCGCCAGCAGCATCCAGCCGGGGGGCGCGGGTTCACCCCTCCACTTT
CDR3aa: CASSIQPGGAGSPLHF

j_gene: TRBJ2-1
d_gene: .
abundance: few
v_gene: TRBV5-4
CDR3nt: TGTGCCAGCAGCGGGGTGGGGGCCAGGCCGGGCGAGCAGTTCTTC
CDR3aa: CASSGVGARPGEQFF

j_gene: TRBJ2-3
d_gene: TRBD2
abundance: .
v_gene: TRBV29-1
CDR3nt: TGCAGCGTCGGACTAGCGGGAGGAATTCCAACTACGCAGTATTTT
CDR3aa: CSVGLAGGIPTTQYF

j_gene: TRBJ1-4
d_gene: .
abundance: .
v_gene: TRBV9
CDR3nt: TGTGCCAGCAGCGGGGGCCCAACTAATGAAAAACTGTTTTTT
CDR3aa: CASSGGPTNEKLFF

j_gene: TRBJ2-5
d_gene: TRBD1
abundance: .
v_gene: TRBV5-1
CDR3nt: TGCGCCAGCAGCTTGAGTCAGGGGGCGGGTGAGACCCAGTACTTC
CDR3aa: CASSLSQGAGETQYF

j_gene: TRBJ2-2
d_gene: .
abundance: .
v_gene: TRBV28
CDR3nt: TGTGCCAGCAGTTTGTCCGTCGGGGAGCTGTTTTTT
CDR3aa: CASSLSVGELFF

j_gene: TRBJ2-7
d_gene: TRBD2
abundance: .
v_gene: TRBV4-1
CDR3nt: TGCGCCAGCAGCCAAGTTAAGCGGGACTCCTACGAGCAGTACTTC
CDR3aa: CASSQVKRDSYEQYF

j_gene: TRBJ2-7
d_gene: TRBD1
abundance: .
v_gene: TRBV18
CDR3nt: TGTGCCAGCTCATCTCAGGGGGTCTCCTACGAGCAGTACTTC
CDR3aa: CASSSQGVSYEQYF

j_gene: TRBJ2-2
d_gene: TRBD2
abundance: .
v_gene: TRBV29-1
CDR3nt: TGCAGCGTTGGGGGGACTAGCGGAGACGGGGGACCCGGGGAGCTGTTTTTT
CDR3aa: CSVGGTSGDGGPGELFF

j_gene: TRBJ2-2
d_gene: .
abundance: .
v_gene: TRBV5-3
CDR3nt: TGTGCCAGAAGGCCCCCCCGGACAGCCTCAAAGCAGAACACCGGGGAGCTGTTTTTT
CDR3aa: CARRPPRTASKQNTGELFF

j_gene: TRBJ2-2
d_gene: TRBD2
abundance: once
v_gene: TRBV5-1
CDR3nt: TGCGCCAGCAGCTCCCTAGCGGGAGAAACCGGGGAGCTGTTTTTT
CDR3aa: CASSSLAGETGELFF

j_gene: TRBJ1-3
d_gene: TRBD1
abundance: .
v_gene: TRBV30
CDR3nt: TGTGCCTGGGGGACAGGCATCTCTGGAAACACCATATATTTT
CDR3aa: CAWGTGISGNTIYF

j_gene: TRBJ1-2
d_gene: .
abundance: .
v_gene: TRBV28
CDR3nt: TGTGCCAGCAGGCCACCGGGAACAGCCTATGGCTACACCTTC
CDR3aa: CASRPPGTAYGYTF

j_gene: TRBJ1-1
d_gene: .
abundance: .
v_gene: TRBV7-9
CDR3nt: TGTGCCAGCAGCTCGTTGACGGGGAACACTGAAGCTTTCTTT
CDR3aa: CASSSLTGNTEAFF

j_gene: TRBJ2-1
d_gene: TRBD2
abundance: .
v_gene: TRBV24-1
CDR3nt: TGTGCCACCAGTGATTGGAGCCCAGCGGGACCCTACAATGAGCAGTTCTTC
CDR3aa: CATSDWSPAGPYNEQFF

j_gene: TRBJ1-6
d_gene: TRBD1
abundance: .
v_gene: TRBV11-1
CDR3nt: TGTGCCAGCAGCTACAGACAGGGAAGGGATTCACCCCTCCACTTT
CDR3aa: CASSYRQGRDSPLHF

j_gene: TRBJ2-2
d_gene: TRBD2
abundance: .
v_gene: TRBV4-3
CDR3nt: TGCGCCAGCAGCCTAACTAGCGGGAGATCCACCGGGGAGCTGTTTTTT
CDR3aa: CASSLTSGRSTGELFF

j_gene: TRBJ2-1
d_gene: .
abundance: .
v_gene: TRBV5-1
CDR3nt: TGCGCCAGCAGCACGGGACTTACGAATGAGCAGTTCTTC
CDR3aa: CASSTGLTNEQFF

j_gene: TRBJ2-7
d_gene: TRBD2
abundance: few
v_gene: TRBV6-5
CDR3nt: TGTGCCAGCACCCGAGCGGGAGGCATCTCCTACGAGCAGTACTTC
CDR3aa: CASTRAGGISYEQYF

j_gene: TRBJ1-1
d_gene: TRBD1
abundance: .
v_gene: TRBV7-9
CDR3nt: TGTGCCAGCAGGCCAACAGGGGAGACTGAAGCTTTCTTT
CDR3aa: CASRPTGETEAFF

j_gene: TRBJ2-3
d_gene: TRBD2
abundance: .
v_gene: TRBV20-1
CDR3nt: TGCAGTGCTAGTGTCAGCGGGGGGGCGGCAGATACGCAGTATTTT
CDR3aa: CSASVSGGAADTQYF

j_gene: TRBJ2-7
d_gene: TRBD2
abundance: .
v_gene: TRBV6-2/TRBV6-3
CDR3nt: TGTGCCAGCAGTTACACTAGCGGGAAATACGAGCAGTACTTC
CDR3aa: CASSYTSGKYEQYF

j_gene: TRBJ2-7
d_gene: TRBD2
abundance: .
v_gene: TRBV30
CDR3nt: TGTGCCTGGATCCGGGGGGGCGAGCAGTACTTC
CDR3aa: CAWIRGGEQYF

j_gene: TRBJ2-5
d_gene: .
abundance: .
v_gene: TRBV15
CDR3nt: TGTGCCACCAGCAGAGATTTGGAGGAGACCCAGTACTTC
CDR3aa: CATSRDLEETQYF

j_gene: TRBJ2-5
d_gene: TRBD2
abundance: .
v_gene: TRBV9
CDR3nt: TGTGCCAGCAGCGTAAGCGGGGGGACCCAAGAGACCCAGTACTTC
CDR3aa: CASSVSGGTQETQYF

j_gene: TRBJ2-7
d_gene: TRBD2
abundance: .
v_gene: TRBV4-2
CDR3nt: TGTGCCAGCAGCCGGGGAGGACTAGCGGGGGGTAGCTCCTACGAGCAGTACTTC
CDR3aa: CASSRGGLAGGSSYEQYF

j_gene: TRBJ1-5
d_gene: .
abundance: few
v_gene: TRBV6-2/TRBV6-3
CDR3nt: TGTGCCAGCAGTTACCCCCCGTTAAATCAGCCCCAGCATTTT
CDR3aa: CASSYPPLNQPQHF

j_gene: TRBJ1-4
d_gene: TRBD1
abundance: .
v_gene: TRBV6-6
CDR3nt: TGTGCCAGCAGTTTGGGCAGGGGGCGCGAAAAACTGTTTTTT
CDR3aa: CASSLGRGREKLFF

j_gene: TRBJ1-1
d_gene: TRBD1
abundance: .
v_gene: TRBV19
CDR3nt: TGTGCCAGTAGTAGGGGACAGGCTAGGGACACTGAAGCTTTCTTT
CDR3aa: CASSRGQARDTEAFF